This TCR beta chain was obtained from a study of a mutant IDH1 vaccine in newly diagnosed glioma. Across the whole study: Radiotherapy, temozolomide, or both had been given previously, and both were given to most. General study results and limits: The authors found pseudoprogression apparently unrelated to changes in top peripheral T cell clonotypes.

Notes on this clone: Antigen: not known.

Time point in this sample: week 5, during vaccination. The investigators gave 300 ug of mutant IDH1 20-mer peptide in each vaccine dose, together with topical imiquimod. The data were produced by immunoSEQ multiplex PCR, yet TCRdb's version contains in-frame clones alone and is incomplete. The table has about 56,000 clones, around 89% seen once. Germline lookup yields CDR1 SGHAT and CDR2 FQNNGV. This CDR3 spans 11 amino acids. Trimming stripped 0 bases from V and 11 bases from J, with 7 bases between. This clonotype was sampled from a middle-aged woman with glioma. Sample: PBMCs, taken from a glioma patient whose treatment included an IDH1 peptide vaccine. J is TRBJ1-1 and V is TRBV11-2; perhaps TRBD1 as D (5 bases). CDR3 in DNA: TGTGCCAGCAGCTTAGAGGGGGAGGCTTTCTTT. The encoded protein is CASSLEGEAFF.